A single sample is the source of the 10 T cell receptor beta chains below, sequenced in a study of shared clonotypes between healthy human individuals. This table comes from immunoSEQ multiplex PCR, and its TCRdb copy is limited to in-frame clones, with some not included. The sample includes hundreds of thousands of clones, around 73% of them seen just once. Sequenced input: memory CD4+ T cells sorted from blood. Subset specified: CD45RA-negative fraction. Receptor source: a woman aged 25 to 45 in good health.

The CDR3 reads CATSRDRGELFF. The CDR3 DNA sequence: TGTGCCACCAGCAGAGACCGCGGGGAGCTGTTTTTT. The rearrangement joins TRBV15 to TRBJ2-2, with no clear D. The CDR3 contains 12 residues. The V gene's germline CDR1 is LNHNV and CDR2 YYDKDF (reference sequence). V gave up 0 bases and J gave up 7 bases, with 3 bases separating them.

The chain is built from TRBV27 and TRBJ2-3; D remains unclear. With 6 bases removed from V and 6 bases from J, the gap between germline ends came to 13 bases. Germline CDR1 is MNHEY and CDR2 is SMNVEV (reference sequence). The CDR3 sequence is 13 residues long. The chain's CDR3 is CASSHGSWDTQYF. The CDR3 nucleotides are TGTGCCAGCAGCCATGGATCCTGGGATACGCAGTATTTT.

Here the CDR3 reads CASIGTAFSGANVLTF. The CDR3 region has the DNA TGTGCCAGTATAGGGACAGCCTTCTCTGGGGCCAACGTCCTGACTTTC. The V call is TRBV28, the J call TRBJ2-6, with 7 bases aligning to TRBD1. The germline V gene has CDR1 MDHEN and CDR2 SYDVKM. The CDR3 is made up of 16 amino acids. The V segment lost 9 bases and the J segment 0 bases; nucleotides outside the gene matches: 8.

The chain uses TRBV19 and TRBJ2-1, with TRBD2 identical over 13 bases. J was trimmed by 2 bases and V by 6 bases; bases with no gene match: 7. CDR1 and CDR2 (germline): LNHDA, SQIVND (reference sequence). This CDR3 is 17 amino acids long. In DNA form, the CDR3 reads TGTGCCAGTAGGACATCCGGGACTAGCGGGACCTACAATGAGCAGTTCTTC. Encoded protein: CASRTSGTSGTYNEQFF.

The V gene is TRBV5-1, the J gene TRBJ2-7, with TRBD2 matching 7 bases. Germline V gives CDR1 SGHRS, CDR2 YFSETQ. The CDR3 runs 13 residues. Trimming removed 0 bases from V and 11 bases from J; junction bases left unmatched: 8. CDR3 sequence (DNA): TGCGCCAGCAGCTTGGGGCTAGCGGAGAGTAAGTACTTC. This sequence encodes CASSLGLAESKYF.

This chain links TRBV5-1 with TRBJ2-3; the match to TRBD2 covers 8 bases. CDR1 is SGHRS and CDR2 is YFSETQ in the germline V gene. This CDR3 is 16 amino acids long. Trimming took 4 bases from V and 0 from J; bases not matched to a gene: 7. The CDR3 DNA is TGCGCCAGCAGCGATCCTAGCGGGCCTAGCACAGATACGCAGTATTTT. Amino acid sequence: CASSDPSGPSTDTQYF.

The chain links TRBV4-2 to TRBJ1-1; D is perhaps TRBD1 (6 bases). V lost 4 bases to trimming and J lost 4 bases, with 13 bases between them. Per the germline V gene, CDR1 is LGHNA and CDR2 is YNFKEQ. CDR3 length: 14 amino acids. The CDR3 DNA is TGTGCCAGCAGCCCCCGAGGGGGGATCACTGAAGCTTTCTTT. This translates into CASSPRGGITEAFF.

The V call is TRBV2, the J call TRBJ2-5; the match to TRBD1 covers 9 bases. Per germline, CDR1 SNHLY and CDR2 FYNNEI. CDR3 length: 15 amino acids. The V segment lost 6 bases and the J segment 0 bases; nucleotides outside the gene matches: 5. The CDR3 loop reads CASSRQGEHQETQYF. The DNA for the CDR3 is TGTGCCAGCAGCCGACAGGGGGAACACCAAGAGACCCAGTACTTC.

This chain's CDR3 is CASSTLTPYEQYF. CDR3 nucleotide sequence: TGTGCCAGCAGTACCCTGACACCGTACGAGCAGTACTTC. The chain recombines TRBV28 with TRBJ2-7, with D hard to call. CDR3 length: 13 residues. V was pared by 5 bases and J by 4 bases, with 12 bases between. Germline loops: CDR1 MDHEN, CDR2 SYDVKM.

CDR3 nucleotide sequence: TGTGCCAGCGAGGCGGGCTTCGCCGGGGAGCTGTTTTTT. It yields the protein CASEAGFAGELFF. V and J are TRBV7-9 and TRBJ2-2; perhaps TRBD2 as D (5 bases). Trimming removed 8 bases at V and 6 bases at J, with 13 bases between. CDR3 size: 13 residues. Germline V CDR1 and CDR2: SEHNR, FQNEAQ (reference sequence).